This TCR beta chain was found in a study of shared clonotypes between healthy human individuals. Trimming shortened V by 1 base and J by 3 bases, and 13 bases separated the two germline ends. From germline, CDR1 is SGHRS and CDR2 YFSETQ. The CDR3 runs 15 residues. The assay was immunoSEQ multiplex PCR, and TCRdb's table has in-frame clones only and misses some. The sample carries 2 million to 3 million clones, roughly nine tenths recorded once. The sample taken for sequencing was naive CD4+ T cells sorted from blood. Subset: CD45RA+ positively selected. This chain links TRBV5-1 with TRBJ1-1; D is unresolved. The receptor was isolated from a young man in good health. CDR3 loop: CASSLRPGLDTEAFF. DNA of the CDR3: TGCGCCAGCAGCTTGAGACCGGGGTTGGACACTGAAGCTTTCTTT.